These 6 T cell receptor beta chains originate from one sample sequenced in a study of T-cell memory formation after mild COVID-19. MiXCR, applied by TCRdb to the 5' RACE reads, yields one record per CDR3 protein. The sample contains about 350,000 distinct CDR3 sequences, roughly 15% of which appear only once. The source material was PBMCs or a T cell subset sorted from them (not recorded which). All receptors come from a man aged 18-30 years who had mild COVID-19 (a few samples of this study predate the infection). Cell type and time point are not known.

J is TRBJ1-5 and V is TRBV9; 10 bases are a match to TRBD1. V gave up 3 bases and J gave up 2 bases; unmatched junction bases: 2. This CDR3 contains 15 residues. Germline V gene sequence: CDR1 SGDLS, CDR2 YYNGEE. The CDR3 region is CASSATGGRNQPQHF. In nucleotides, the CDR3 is TGTGCCAGCAGCGCGACAGGGGGCCGCAATCAGCCCCAGCATTTT. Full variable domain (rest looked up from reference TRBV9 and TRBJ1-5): DSGVTQTPKHLITATGQRVTLRCSPRSGDLSVYWYQQSLDQGLQFLIQYYNGEERAKGNILERFSAQQFPDLHSELNLSSLELGDSALYFCASSATGGRNQPQHFGDGTRLSIL.

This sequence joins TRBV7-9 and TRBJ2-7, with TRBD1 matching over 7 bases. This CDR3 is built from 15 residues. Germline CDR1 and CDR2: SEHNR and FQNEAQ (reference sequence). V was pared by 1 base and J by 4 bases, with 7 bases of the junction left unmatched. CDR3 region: CASSLVRGQEYEQYF. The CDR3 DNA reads TGTGCCAGCAGCTTAGTACGAGGACAGGAGTACGAGCAGTACTTC.

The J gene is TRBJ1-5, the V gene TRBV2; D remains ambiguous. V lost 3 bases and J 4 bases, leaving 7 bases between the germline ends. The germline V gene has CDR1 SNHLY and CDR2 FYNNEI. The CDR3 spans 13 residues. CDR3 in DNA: TGTGCCAGCAGTGAGGCGGGGAATCAGCCCCAGCATTTT. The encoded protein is CASSEAGNQPQHF.

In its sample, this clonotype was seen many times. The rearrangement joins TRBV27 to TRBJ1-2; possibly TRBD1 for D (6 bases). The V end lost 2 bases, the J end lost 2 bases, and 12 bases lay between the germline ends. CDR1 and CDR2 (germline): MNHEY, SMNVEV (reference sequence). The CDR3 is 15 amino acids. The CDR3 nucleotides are TGTGCCAGCAGTTTAGCAGCAGGGGCCAACTATGGCTACACCTTC. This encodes CASSLAAGANYGYTF.

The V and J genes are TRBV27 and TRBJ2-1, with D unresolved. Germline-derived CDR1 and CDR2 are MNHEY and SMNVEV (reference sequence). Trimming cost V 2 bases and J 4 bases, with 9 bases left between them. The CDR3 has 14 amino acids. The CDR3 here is CASSLKGSYNEQFF. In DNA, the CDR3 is TGTGCCAGCAGTTTAAAGGGCTCATACAATGAGCAGTTCTTC.

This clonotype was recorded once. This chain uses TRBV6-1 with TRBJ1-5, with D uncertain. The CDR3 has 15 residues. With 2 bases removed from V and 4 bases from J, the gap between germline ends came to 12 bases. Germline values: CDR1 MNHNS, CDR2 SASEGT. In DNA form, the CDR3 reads TGTGCCAGCAGTGAACAAGGATCAGGAAATCAGCCCCAGCATTTT. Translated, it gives CASSEQGSGNQPQHF.